The next 9 T cell receptor beta chains were all read from a single sample in a study of T cell repertoires in cytomegalovirus infection. Using its own MiXCR run on the reads, TCRdb lists one record per CDR3 protein. Seen here are 230,000 or so distinct CDR3 sequences, 15% to 20% observed once, and the top ten hold around 47%. The sample comprised CD8+ T cells from PBMCs. The receptors were sampled from a human donor in good health (CMV status not recorded). Some clones in this sample may be carry-over from other donors' samples.

The genes are TRBV5-8 and TRBJ2-7, with no clear D. The CDR3 length is 14 residues. Germline V gene lookup returns CDR1 SGHTS and CDR2 YDEGEE. V lost 4 bases to trimming and J lost 6 bases, with 17 bases between them. CDR3 bases: TGTGCCAGCAGCCCCAGGACGGATGGGGTCGAGCAGTACTTC. Protein: CASSPRTDGVEQYF.

The sample holds many counts of this clonotype. The chain is built from TRBV12-3 or TRBV12-4 and TRBJ1-1; a possible D gene is TRBD1 (5 bases). Deletions cut 1 base from V and 7 bases from J, with 10 bases between. This CDR3 comprises 13 residues. The CDR3 reads CASSLGGAVEAFF. CDR3 DNA sequence: TGTGCCAGCAGTTTAGGAGGGGCCGTTGAAGCTTTCTTT.

This clonotype was found a few times. The chain uses TRBV6-1 and TRBJ1-1, with 7 positions matching TRBD1. With 5 bases clipped from V and 6 bases from J, the junction kept 15 bases outside the gene matches. Germline assignment: CDR1 MNHNS and CDR2 SASEGT. The CDR3 sequence is 16 residues long. CDR3: CASSILTGRVLAEAFF. CDR3 nucleotide sequence: TGTGCCAGCAGTATCCTGACAGGGCGAGTTCTCGCTGAAGCTTTCTTT.

The chain links TRBV5-5 to TRBJ1-2; D might be TRBD1 (6 bases). CDR1 and CDR2 from the germline V gene are SGHKS and YYEKEE (reference sequence). The CDR3 has 20 residues. Trimming removed 0 bases at V and 5 bases at J, with 29 bases between. CDR3 protein: CASSLEGTSASSAIKYGYTF. DNA of the CDR3: TGTGCCAGCAGCTTGGAAGGGACAAGTGCTTCAAGCGCAATAAAATATGGCTACACCTTC.

This clonotype was seen repeatedly, ten times or more. The rearrangement uses TRBV7-6 and TRBJ2-5; 7 positions match TRBD2. The CDR3 sequence is 17 residues long. Germline CDR1 reads SGHVS; CDR2 reads FNYEAQ. The ends lost 5 bases at V and 0 bases at J; junction bases unmatched: 12. The CDR3: CASSRRGVGEYQETQYF. CDR3 DNA sequence: TGTGCCAGCAGCCGACGGGGGGTCGGGGAGTACCAAGAGACCCAGTACTTC.

This clonotype was detected only a few times. The chain recombines TRBV6-2 or TRBV6-3 with TRBJ2-7; D not certain. The CDR3 sequence is 12 residues long. In germline, CDR1 is MNHEY, CDR2 SVGEGT. V was shortened by 3 bases and J by 5 bases, with 8 bases between the two germline ends. CDR3 DNA sequence: TGTGCCAGCAGTTATTGGGTGGACGAGCAGTACTTC. It is translated as CASSYWVDEQYF.

This clonotype was found a few times. This sequence joins TRBV20-1 and TRBJ1-1, with D perhaps matching TRBD1 (6 bases). The CDR3 runs to 14 residues. Germline CDR1 and CDR2: DFQATT and SNEGSKA (reference sequence). Trimming shortened V by 3 bases and J by 4 bases, and 15 bases separated the two germline ends. The CDR3 sequence: CSASLGGEATEAFF. CDR3 nucleotides: TGCAGTGCTAGTCTGGGGGGCGAGGCCACTGAAGCTTTCTTT.

This clonotype came up many times. The V and J genes are TRBV7-8 and TRBJ2-2, with 7 bases aligning to TRBD1. Looked up from germline, CDR1 is SGHVS and CDR2 is FQNEAQ. Trimming took 4 bases from V and 1 from J; bases not matched to a gene: 6. The CDR3 runs 16 residues. CDR3 amino acids: CASSSGRQGNTGELFF. The CDR3 DNA reads TGTGCCAGCAGCTCCGGTCGACAGGGGAACACCGGGGAGCTGTTTTTT.

The table lists this clonotype with a few counts. V gene TRBV28 combines with J gene TRBJ1-2; D gene uncertain. Per germline, CDR1 MDHEN and CDR2 SYDVKM. With 3 bases removed from V and 6 bases from J, the gap between germline ends came to 17 bases. CDR3 length: 15 amino acids. This CDR3 reads CASSFFEVPTNGYTF. The CDR3 coding sequence is TGTGCCAGCAGTTTTTTTGAGGTGCCCACTAATGGCTACACCTTC.